The 17 T cell receptor beta chains given below trace back to one sample, sequenced in a study of T-cell reconstitution after alpha-beta-depleted transplantation in children. TCRbeta library construction was performed incorporating unique molecular identifiers. TCRdb called the PCR reads again in MiXCR, with one record for every CDR3 protein. Seen here are several thousand distinct CDR3 sequences, around 30% observed once, and the top ten hold roughly 2%. Sequences were derived from peripheral blood, sampled 60 days after TCRalphabeta/CD19-depleted stem cell transplant. These receptor sequences come from a boy under two years old who had a stem cell transplant for SCID, so the T cells may come from the graft donor.

This chain's CDR3 is CASSLVRGVADEKLFF. The CDR3 nucleotides read TGCGCCAGCAGCTTGGTTCGGGGAGTGGCCGATGAAAAACTGTTTTTT. The V call is TRBV5-1, the J call TRBJ1-4; D unclear. V was trimmed by 0 bases and J by 6 bases, leaving 15 bases between them. The CDR3 loop spans 16 amino acids. The germline V gene has CDR1 SGHRS and CDR2 YFSETQ. Drawing the rest from reference TRBV5-1 and TRBJ1-4, the complete variable domain is KAGVTQTPRYLIKTRGQQVTLSCSPISGHRSVSWYQQTPGQGLQFLFEYFSETQRNKGNFPGRFSGRQFSNSRSEMNVSTLELGDSALYLCASSLVRGVADEKLFFGSGTQLSVL.

In its sample, this clonotype ranks as medium-sized. The chain combines TRBV6-5 with TRBJ1-1; D is ambiguous. Trimming shortened V by 0 bases and J by 6 bases, and 14 bases separated the two germline ends. From germline, CDR1 is MNHEY and CDR2 SVGAGI. The CDR3 is 15 residues long. The DNA for the CDR3 is TGTGCCAGCAGTTACTCGTCCGGGTATTACCCTGAAGCTTTCTTT. Amino acid sequence: CASSYSSGYYPEAFF.

This clonotype was seen once. The gene calls are TRBV5-1 and TRBJ2-3; no firm D call. The CDR3 length is 16 residues. CDR1 and CDR2 from the germline V gene are SGHRS and YFSETQ. With 4 bases removed from V and 0 bases from J, the gap between germline ends came to 15 bases. The CDR3 is CASSRRPLTSTDTQYF. In nucleotides, the CDR3 is TGCGCCAGCAGCCGCCGACCTCTAACTAGCACAGATACGCAGTATTTT.

The table lists this clonotype with many counts. The chain combines TRBV5-5 with TRBJ1-4, with D possibly matching TRBD1 (5 bases). V lost 1 base, J lost 7 bases, and 17 bases lay in between. Germline-derived CDR1 and CDR2 are SGHKS and YYEKEE (reference sequence). CDR3 length equals 16 residues. The CDR3 region has the DNA TGTGCCAGCAGCTTGCGGGACCCGCTCCCCGGTGAAAAACTGTTTTTT. Protein product: CASSLRDPLPGEKLFF.

This sequence joins TRBV2 and TRBJ2-7, with D possibly being TRBD1 (5 bases). There are 14 residues in the CDR3. Trimming pared 5 bases from V and 0 bases from J, leaving 11 bases between. CDR1 is SNHLY, CDR2 FYNNEI, per germline. The CDR3 DNA sequence: TGTGCCAGCAGTTACAGGTCGAGCTCCTACGAGCAGTACTTC. As protein: CASSYRSSSYEQYF.

By proportion, this clonotype is medium-sized. The chain couples TRBV5-1 to TRBJ1-3; possibly TRBD1 for D (5 bases). Germline CDR1 is SGHRS and CDR2 is YFSETQ. Between the trimmed V and J ends, which lost 4 bases and 5 bases, there was a span of 10 bases. This CDR3 comprises 13 residues. This CDR3 is CASSPRTRNTIYF. The CDR3 DNA reads TGCGCCAGCAGCCCCCGGACAAGAAACACCATATATTTT.

The chain combines TRBV21-1 with TRBJ1-4; the table names TRBD1, a call not compared with the DNA. TRBV21-1 is a pseudogene. The CDR3 covers 14 residues. CDR3 nucleotides: TGTGCCAGCAGCAAACGGGGCACTAATGAAAAACTGTTTTTT. Protein: CASSKRGTNEKLFF.

This clonotype rates as medium-sized. The chain recombines TRBV27 with TRBJ2-7; 15 nucleotides match TRBD2. CDR3 length equals 20 residues. Germline CDR1 is MNHEY and CDR2 is SMNVEV (reference sequence). V shed 1 base, J shed 3 bases, and the junction held 13 bases outside the gene matches. CDR3 DNA sequence: TGTGCCAGCAGTTTATGGGGCCACGGACTAGCGGGGGGGCCGCTCTACGAGCAGTACTTC. Its protein product is CASSLWGHGLAGGPLYEQYF.

This clonotype is medium-sized within its sample. J is TRBJ1-3 and V is TRBV18; possibly TRBD1 for D (5 bases). Germline V gene data show CDR1 as KGHSH and CDR2 as LQKENI. The CDR3 extends over 14 amino acids. Trimming shortened V by 2 bases and J by 4 bases, and 9 bases separated the two germline ends. The CDR3 DNA reads TGTGCCAGCTCACCAAACGGACACGGAAACACCATATATTTT. Its protein is CASSPNGHGNTIYF.

The chain is built from TRBV4-2 and TRBJ2-7, with 9 bases lining up with TRBD2. With 0 bases clipped from V and 5 bases from J, the junction kept 8 bases outside the gene matches. The CDR3 extends over 16 amino acids. CDR1 and CDR2 (germline): LGHNA, YNFKEQ. CDR3 in amino acids: CASSQDFTSGFNEQYF. CDR3 nucleotides: TGTGCCAGCAGCCAAGATTTTACTAGCGGGTTCAACGAGCAGTACTTC.

Many counts were recorded for this clonotype. The V and J genes are TRBV11-2 and TRBJ1-5, with 7 bases aligning to TRBD1. Germline CDR1 reads SGHAT; CDR2 reads FQNNGV. The CDR3 has 16 residues. With 3 bases clipped from V and 8 bases from J, the junction kept 13 bases outside the gene matches. The CDR3 DNA reads TGTGCCAGCAGCTTGGGACAGAACCCTCGAATTGAGCCCCAGCATTTT. Translating gives CASSLGQNPRIEPQHF. The variable domain in full, with the rest retrieved from reference TRBV11-2 and TRBJ1-5, is EAGVAQSPRYKIIEKRQSVAFWCNPISGHATLYWYQQILGQGPKLLIQFQNNGVVDDSQLPKDRFSAERLKGVDSTLKIQPAKLEDSAVYLCASSLGQNPRIEPQHFGDGTRLSIL.

The genes are TRBV4-1 and TRBJ2-7; tentative D call: TRBD1 (5 bases). The germline V gene has CDR1 MGHRA and CDR2 YSYEKL. The CDR3 consists of 14 residues. The germline V and J ends were trimmed by 0 bases and 9 bases, with 15 bases remaining between them. The CDR3 region is CASSQDSTGLGQYF. The CDR3 nucleotides are TGCGCCAGCAGCCAAGATAGTACAGGCCTAGGGCAGTACTTC.

This clonotype rates as medium-sized. This rearrangement joins TRBV7-9 to TRBJ2-5, with unresolved D. Per germline, CDR1 SEHNR and CDR2 FQNEAQ (reference sequence). Trimming shortened V by 2 bases and J by 1 base, and 14 bases separated the two germline ends. This CDR3 is 16 amino acids long. The DNA for the CDR3 is TGTGCCAGCAGCTTAATTCGACACGCGATCCAAGAGACCCAGTACTTC. Translating it yields CASSLIRHAIQETQYF.

This clonotype is deemed medium-sized. Here the CDR3 reads CASSLSRTRGETQYF. The CDR3 bases are TGTGCCAGCAGCTTATCGCGGACCCGAGGAGAGACCCAGTACTTC. The chain recombines TRBV7-9 with TRBJ2-5, with D hard to call. Trimming removed 2 bases from V and 4 bases from J, with 14 bases in between. From germline, CDR1 is SEHNR and CDR2 FQNEAQ (reference sequence). The length of the CDR3 is 15 residues. Drawing the rest from reference TRBV7-9 and TRBJ2-5, the complete variable domain is DTGVSQNPRHKITKRGQNVTFRCDPISEHNRLYWYRQTLGQGPEFLTYFQNEAQLEKSRLLSDRFSAERPKGSFSTLEIQRTEQGDSAMYLCASSLSRTRGETQYFGPGTRLLVL.

A few counts support this clonotype. The rearrangement joins TRBV10-3 to TRBJ2-3; no reliable D call. The V end was cut by 1 base, the J end by 10 bases, with 15 bases between. Germline CDR1 and CDR2: ENHRY and SYGVKD. The CDR3 has 14 amino acids. As DNA, the CDR3 is TGTGCCATCAGTGAGTTCGGCCCGGAGCCGGCGCAGTATTTT. This encodes CAISEFGPEPAQYF.

Relative to its sample, this clonotype is medium-sized (0.01 to 0.1%). The chain joins TRBV20-1 to TRBJ2-7; TRBD1 is a possible D gene (5 bases). The germline gives CDR1 DFQATT, CDR2 SNEGSKA (reference sequence). Trimming removed 3 bases from V and 8 bases from J, with 20 bases in between. This CDR3 has 14 amino acids. The CDR3 loop is CSASPWVRADQQYF. The CDR3 DNA follows: TGCAGTGCTAGCCCCTGGGTCAGGGCGGATCAGCAGTACTTC.

By frequency in the sample, this clonotype is medium-sized. The rearrangement joins TRBV5-1 to TRBJ2-4; D gene ambiguous. Between the trimmed V and J ends, which lost 7 bases and 0 bases, there was a span of 14 bases. The CDR3 covers 15 residues. Germline assignment: CDR1 SGHRS and CDR2 YFSETQ. CDR3 protein: CASAAGTLAKNIQYF. CDR3 in DNA: TGCGCCAGCGCGGCCGGTACCTTAGCCAAAAACATTCAGTACTTC.